These 27 T cell receptor beta chains were sequenced from one sample in a study of CD8+ T cells in alopecia areata. As for treatment: oral pan-JAK inhibitor, 5-10 mg twice daily. RNA, once extracted, was reverse transcribed into cDNA for use as the sequencing template. Assay used: immunoSEQ multiplex PCR; TCRdb lists only in-frame clones, some missing. The sample lists fewer than 110,000 clones; under 90% were seen once. The sample here was CD8+ T cells sorted from blood, taken at approximately week 30, from a patient treated with tofacitinib. The receptors originated from a human donor with alopecia areata.

The chain uses TRBV6-6 and TRBJ1-1, with D perhaps TRBD1 (5 bases). Germline CDR1 MNHNY, CDR2 SVGAGI (reference sequence). V gave up 5 bases and J gave up 1 base, with 5 bases separating them. This CDR3 has 12 amino acids. The CDR3 DNA follows: TGTGCCAGCAGTACAGGGAACACTGAAGCTTTCTTT. Translating gives CASSTGNTEAFF.

The chain links TRBV29-1 to TRBJ2-3; TRBD1 matches at 9 bases. The V segment lost 6 bases and the J segment 4 bases; nucleotides outside the gene matches: 8. The CDR3 runs 14 residues. Germline assignment: CDR1 SQVTM and CDR2 ANQGSEA. In DNA form, the CDR3 reads TGCAGCGTACCCGACAGGGGGGGGGCAGATACGCAGTATTTT. It is translated as CSVPDRGGADTQYF.

This clone was counted between two and nine times. The chain employs TRBV29-1 and TRBJ2-3; no firm D call. The CDR3 length is 17 residues. The V end was cut by 1 base, the J end by 1 base, with 18 bases between. In germline, CDR1 is SQVTM, CDR2 ANQGSEA. CDR3 amino acids: CSVEGWSQVIRTDTQYF. In DNA form, the CDR3 reads TGCAGCGTTGAAGGGTGGAGCCAGGTGATACGCACAGATACGCAGTATTTT.

V is TRBV13 and J is TRBJ2-7, with D perhaps matching TRBD2 (5 bases). CDR1 PRHDT and CDR2 FYEKMQ come from the germline V gene (reference sequence). The CDR3 has 15 amino acids. V lost 0 bases to trimming and J lost 2 bases, with 11 bases between them. The CDR3 bases are TGTGCCAGCAGCTTAGGACTAGGGTTAACCTACGAGCAGTACTTC. This gives the protein CASSLGLGLTYEQYF.

V gene TRBV19 combines with J gene TRBJ1-1, with no clear D. CDR1 is LNHDA, CDR2 SQIVND, per germline (reference sequence). Between the trimmed V and J ends, which lost 3 bases and 2 bases, there was a span of 4 bases. This CDR3 spans 12 amino acids. CDR3 DNA sequence: TGTGCCAGTAGTATTTCTAACACTGAAGCTTTCTTT. It encodes CASSISNTEAFF.

The V and J genes are TRBV5-6 and TRBJ2-7; D may be TRBD2 (6 bases). The CDR3 consists of 16 residues. Between the trimmed V and J ends, which lost 0 bases and 2 bases, there was a span of 15 bases. The V gene's germline CDR1 is SGHDT and CDR2 YYEEEE. CDR3 amino acids: CASSLVGGHLAYEQYF. The CDR3 DNA is TGTGCCAGCAGCTTGGTTGGAGGGCACCTGGCCTACGAGCAGTACTTC. Using reference TRBV5-6 and TRBJ2-7 for the parts outside the CDR3, the full variable domain is DAGVTQSPTHLIKTRGQQVTLRCSPKSGHDTVSWYQQALGQGPQFIFQYYEEEERQRGNFPDRFSGHQFPNYSSELNVNALLLGDSALYLCASSLVGGHLAYEQYFGPGTRLTVT.

The gene calls are TRBV5-4 and TRBJ2-2, with a tentative D call TRBD1 (5 bases). Germline assignment: CDR1 SGHNT and CDR2 YYREEE (reference sequence). The V end was cut by 0 bases, the J end by 2 bases, with 8 bases between. The CDR3 runs 15 residues. CDR3 amino acids: CASSLVGHNTGELFF. Written as DNA, the CDR3 is TGTGCCAGCAGCTTGGTGGGGCACAACACCGGGGAGCTGTTTTTT. Supplemented by reference TRBV5-4 and TRBJ2-2, the full variable domain reads ETGVTQSPTHLIKTRGQQVTLRCSSQSGHNTVSWYQQALGQGPQFIFQYYREEENGRGNFPPRFSGLQFPNYSSELNVNALELDDSALYLCASSLVGHNTGELFFGEGSRLTVL.

The CDR3 sequence: CASRMHWTSGGSYSYEQYF. DNA for the CDR3: TGTGCCAGCAGGATGCATTGGACTAGCGGGGGGTCATACTCCTACGAGCAGTACTTC. V usage is TRBV2 and J usage is TRBJ2-7; 14 bases fit TRBD2. Losses at the gene ends were 6 bases for V and 0 bases for J; bases not matched to a gene: 13. The CDR3 is 19 amino acids. The germline V gene has CDR1 SNHLY and CDR2 FYNNEI.

This CDR3 is CASSSRMGETDTQYF. In nucleotides, the CDR3 is TGTGCCAGCAGCTCCCGCATGGGAGAGACAGATACGCAGTATTTT. The genes are TRBV7-6 and TRBJ2-3; maybe TRBD2 (5 bases). With 4 bases removed from V and 3 bases from J, the gap between germline ends came to 14 bases. The CDR3 length is 15 residues. The germline V gene encodes CDR1 SGHVS and CDR2 FNYEAQ.

The chain uses TRBV5-4 and TRBJ2-7; 7 nucleotides match TRBD1. Trimming took 3 bases from V and 3 from J; bases not matched to a gene: 12. This CDR3 has 16 amino acids. Germline CDR1 SGHNT, CDR2 YYREEE (reference sequence). CDR3 sequence (DNA): TGTGCCAGCAGCTATGGACCGGGACAGCTTATCTACGAGCAGTACTTC. It translates to CASSYGPGQLIYEQYF.

This clone was observed a few times. This chain connects TRBV7-9 to TRBJ2-3, with TRBD2 matching 8 bases. The length of the CDR3 is 17 residues. The ends lost 5 bases at V and 0 bases at J; junction bases unmatched: 10. The germline V gene has CDR1 SEHNR and CDR2 FQNEAQ (reference sequence). This chain's CDR3 is CASSPSHSGTSTDTQYF. The CDR3, as DNA: TGTGCCAGCAGCCCGAGCCATAGCGGGACAAGCACAGATACGCAGTATTTT. The full variable domain, in which reference TRBV7-9 and TRBJ2-3 provide the parts outside the CDR3, is DTGVSQNPRHKITKRGQNVTFRCDPISEHNRLYWYRQTLGQGPEFLTYFQNEAQLEKSRLLSDRFSAERPKGSFSTLEIQRTEQGDSAMYLCASSPSHSGTSTDTQYFGPGTRLTVL.

V usage is TRBV2 and J usage is TRBJ1-2; D might be TRBD1 (6 bases). CDR1 SNHLY and CDR2 FYNNEI come from the germline V gene. The CDR3 loop spans 13 amino acids. Between the trimmed V and J ends, which lost 8 bases and 4 bases, there was a span of 14 bases. The CDR3 loop is CASQTGSVYGYTF. CDR3 DNA sequence: TGTGCCAGCCAGACAGGATCCGTCTATGGCTACACCTTC.

The sample holds a few counts of this clone. The chain is built from TRBV2 and TRBJ2-1; D not certain. V was cut by 3 bases and J by 3 bases, with 12 bases left in between. Looked up from germline, CDR1 is SNHLY and CDR2 is FYNNEI. The CDR3 is 15 amino acids. CDR3 DNA: TGTGCCAGCAGTGAGACCAACCTTGTCTACAATGAGCAGTTCTTC. Translating gives CASSETNLVYNEQFF.

The chain uses TRBV2 and TRBJ1-5, with D hard to call. The ends were cut back, 4 bases at V and 0 bases at J, with 7 bases in the middle. CDR1 is SNHLY and CDR2 is FYNNEI in the germline V gene. This CDR3 is 14 amino acids long. The CDR3 DNA reads as TGTGCCAGCAGTGTCGATAATAGCAATCAGCCCCAGCATTTT. It translates to CASSVDNSNQPQHF.

This clone was seen only once. The rearrangement uses TRBV25-1 and TRBJ1-2; D gene ambiguous. CDR1 and CDR2 (germline): MGHDK, SYGVNS. The CDR3 has 10 amino acids. Trimming removed 11 bases at V and 4 bases at J, with 8 bases between. This chain's CDR3 is CAGDSYGYTF. DNA of the CDR3: TGTGCCGGTGATAGCTATGGCTACACCTTC.

V and J are TRBV6-5 and TRBJ2-5, with 9 nucleotides matching TRBD2. CDR1 and CDR2 from the germline V gene are MNHEY and SVGAGI. The CDR3 spans 16 residues. V dropped 4 bases and J dropped 2; count of bases not matched to a gene: 8. CDR3 in DNA: TGTGCCAGCAGTTCTCTAGCGGGGCGAGGGCAAGAGACCCAGTACTTC. It specifies CASSSLAGRGQETQYF.

J is TRBJ2-7 and V is TRBV29-1; TRBD2 agrees at 9 bases. The CDR3 runs 14 residues. With V trimmed by 5 bases and J by 0 bases, 5 bases remained unmatched. CDR1 is SQVTM, CDR2 ANQGSEA, per germline. The CDR3 sequence: CSVLGLAHSYEQYF. CDR3 bases: TGCAGCGTTCTCGGACTAGCGCACTCCTACGAGCAGTACTTC.

J is TRBJ2-1 and V is TRBV29-1; a weak D match, TRBD1 (5 bases). The ends were cut back, 3 bases at V and 6 bases at J, with 15 bases in the middle. This CDR3 is built from 14 residues. Germline assignment: CDR1 SQVTM and CDR2 ANQGSEA. This CDR3 reads CSVDSGASSNEQFF. Written as DNA, the CDR3 is TGCAGCGTTGATTCTGGGGCAAGTAGCAATGAGCAGTTCTTC.

The genes are TRBV29-1 and TRBJ2-6; D is possibly TRBD2 (6 bases). The germline V and J ends were trimmed by 3 bases and 0 bases, with 15 bases remaining between them. CDR1 is SQVTM and CDR2 is ANQGSEA in the germline V gene. The length of the CDR3 is 17 residues. The CDR3 region has the DNA TGCAGCGTTGATATCGGGACTGGGAGCTCTGGGGCCAACGTCCTGACTTTC. It translates to CSVDIGTGSSGANVLTF.

This clone appeared a single time. Other DNA sequences from this sample encode an identical CDR3 as well. The chain is built from TRBV11-2 and TRBJ2-7; no firm D call. CDR1 SGHAT and CDR2 FQNNGV come from the germline V gene. V lost 5 bases and J lost 3, with 5 bases in between. The CDR3 runs 11 residues. The CDR3 sequence: CASSLVYEQYF. CDR3 DNA sequence: TGTGCCAGCAGCCTCGTCTACGAGCAGTACTTC.

The rearrangement links TRBV2 to TRBJ2-5, with 10 bases fitting TRBD2. V trimming: 8 bases; J trimming: 4 bases; junction bases outside the gene matches: 4. Looked up from germline, CDR1 is SNHLY and CDR2 is FYNNEI. CDR3 length equals 13 residues. In DNA form, the CDR3 reads TGTGCCAGCGGGACTAGCGATTCAGAGACCCAGTACTTC. It is translated as CASGTSDSETQYF.

The rearrangement links TRBV6-6 to TRBJ2-2; weak D call: TRBD2 (5 bases). The V end was cut by 7 bases, the J end by 1 base, with 16 bases between. Looked up from germline, CDR1 is MNHNY and CDR2 is SVGAGI (reference sequence). The CDR3 is made up of 16 amino acids. This CDR3 reads CASISYGILNTGELFF. The CDR3 nucleotides are TGTGCCAGCATATCGTACGGGATCCTGAACACCGGGGAGCTGTTTTTT.

This rearrangement joins TRBV30 to TRBJ2-3, with 11 bases matching TRBD2. The CDR3 extends over 14 amino acids. Germline assignment: CDR1 GTSNPN and CDR2 SVGIG (reference sequence). The junction had 1 base not matched to a gene; V was cut back by 4 bases and J by 1 base. The CDR3 coding sequence is TGTGCCTGGACTAGCGGGGGGCGCACAGATACGCAGTATTTT. It yields the protein CAWTSGGRTDTQYF.

The chain combines TRBV4-1 with TRBJ2-1, with D perhaps assigned TRBD1 or TRBD2 (6 bases each). The ends were cut back, 3 bases at V and 8 bases at J, with 17 bases in the middle. CDR1 is MGHRA, CDR2 YSYEKL, per germline. The length of the CDR3 is 15 residues. CDR3 sequence: CASSQLGTGGDEQFF. CDR3 bases: TGCGCCAGCAGCCAGCTCGGGACCGGGGGCGATGAGCAGTTCTTC.

This rearrangement joins TRBV2 to TRBJ2-3; the match to TRBD1 covers 8 bases. The V gene end was trimmed by 6 bases and the J gene end by 5 bases; junction bases not matched to a gene: 10. The CDR3 runs to 15 residues. Per the germline V gene, CDR1 is SNHLY and CDR2 is FYNNEI. CDR3 sequence reads: CASSPPDRALDTQYF. The CDR3 DNA sequence: TGTGCCAGCAGCCCCCCGGACAGGGCTTTAGATACGCAGTATTTT. The entire variable domain, with the rest obtained from reference TRBV2 and TRBJ2-3, is as follows: EPEVTQTPSHQVTQMGQEVILRCVPISNHLYFYWYRQILGQKVEFLVSFYNNEISEKSEIFDDQFSVERPDGSNFTLKIRSTKLEDSAMYFCASSPPDRALDTQYFGPGTRLTVL.

The chain carries TRBV25-1 and TRBJ2-7; no clear D. The CDR3 contains 14 residues. The V and J ends lost 3 bases and 3 bases respectively, with 12 bases between them. Germline V gene data show CDR1 as MGHDK and CDR2 as SYGVNS. CDR3 sequence (DNA): TGTGCCAGCAGTGACTCTGGCGGTCTCTACGAGCAGTACTTC. Translated: CASSDSGGLYEQYF.

The chain employs TRBV6-5 and TRBJ2-1; TRBD1 matches at 10 bases. The CDR3 has 15 residues. V shed 1 base and J 8 bases; nucleotides not matched to a gene: 5. CDR1 is MNHEY and CDR2 is SVGAGI in the germline V gene. The CDR3 sequence is CASSYLGTGDHEQFF. Written as DNA, the CDR3 is TGTGCCAGCAGTTACTTAGGGACAGGGGACCATGAGCAGTTCTTC.